The 21 T cell receptor beta chains below all came from one sample that was sequenced in a study of blood T cells in healthy people across ages. For the second PCR, which ran for about 6 to 11 cycles, a sample-barcoded 5' primer and a J-beta primer mix were used. Each CDR3 protein gets one entry after TCRdb re-called the 5' RACE reads with MiXCR. The sample carries about 800,000 distinct CDR3 sequences, more than 45% recorded once. Sequencing used blood. The origin of the receptors is a man aged 25 to 45 in good health.

The CDR3 bases are TGTGCCACCAGCAGAGACAGGGAGTTGGATGGCTACACCTTC. Translating it yields CATSRDRELDGYTF. This chain uses TRBV15 with TRBJ1-2, with D perhaps TRBD1 (5 bases). Germline CDR1 LNHNV, CDR2 YYDKDF (reference sequence). The length of the CDR3 is 14 residues. With 0 bases removed from V and 6 bases from J, the gap between germline ends came to 11 bases. Combining the CDR3 with reference TRBV15 and TRBJ1-2 gives the whole variable domain DAMVIQNPRYQVTQFGKPVTLSCSQTLNHNVMYWYQQKSSQAPKLLFHYYDKDFNNEADTPDNFQSRRPNTSFCFLDIRSPGLGDTAMYLCATSRDRELDGYTFGSGTRLTVV.

The chain is built from TRBV6-2 or TRBV6-3 and TRBJ1-2; D possibly corresponds to TRBD1 (5 bases). CDR1 is MNHEY and CDR2 is SVGEGT in the germline V gene. Trimming removed 2 bases at V and 4 bases at J, with 14 bases between. The CDR3 is 15 residues long. The CDR3 DNA is TGTGCCAGCAGTTACCTATCGACAGTATCCTATGGCTACACCTTC. Its translation is CASSYLSTVSYGYTF.

This clonotype was observed a handful of times. The rearrangement links TRBV6-6 to TRBJ2-1; D ambiguous. This CDR3 is 11 amino acids long. V lost 6 bases to trimming and J lost 12 bases, with 12 bases between them. The germline V gene encodes CDR1 MNHNY and CDR2 SVGAGI (reference sequence). CDR3 protein: CASSSGQRQFF. In DNA form, the CDR3 reads TGTGCCAGCAGCTCTGGGCAGAGGCAGTTCTTC.

This clonotype was picked up a small number of times. This chain uses TRBV29-1 with TRBJ2-1; TRBD1 agrees at 7 bases. With 4 bases clipped from V and 7 bases from J, the junction kept 4 bases outside the gene matches. CDR1 is SQVTM and CDR2 is ANQGSEA in the germline V gene. The CDR3 sequence is 12 residues long. The CDR3 spells CSVVTGENEQFF. The CDR3 region has the DNA TGCAGCGTTGTAACAGGGGAAAATGAGCAGTTCTTC.

The chain has TRBV7-2 and TRBJ2-1; D may correspond to TRBD1 or TRBD2 (6 bases each). Trimming stripped 5 bases from V and 3 bases from J, with 17 bases between. This CDR3 comprises 16 residues. Germline-derived CDR1 and CDR2 are SGHTA and FQGNSA. The CDR3 loop is CASSQLLGGLYNEQFF. The CDR3, as DNA: TGTGCCAGCAGCCAACTCCTAGGGGGACTCTACAATGAGCAGTTCTTC.

This clonotype was recorded many times. The chain employs TRBV28 and TRBJ2-5; TRBD1 might be the D (6 bases). With 5 bases removed from V and 6 bases from J, the gap between germline ends came to 19 bases. The CDR3 runs to 15 residues. The germline gives CDR1 MDHEN, CDR2 SYDVKM. The CDR3 DNA reads as TGTGCCAGCAGTCCGATCGACAGGCCAGAGAAGACCCAGTACTTC. This encodes CASSPIDRPEKTQYF. Together with reference TRBV28 and TRBJ2-5, the CDR3 gives the full variable domain: DVKVTQSSRYLVKRTGEKVFLECVQDMDHENMFWYRQDPGLGLRLIYFSYDVKMKEKGDIPEGYSVSREKKERFSLILESASTNQTSMYLCASSPIDRPEKTQYFGPGTRLLVL.

The rearrangement links TRBV27 to TRBJ2-7, with D perhaps TRBD1 or TRBD2 (5 bases each). This CDR3 contains 15 residues. The V and J ends lost 5 bases and 2 bases respectively, with 16 bases between them. Germline loops: CDR1 MNHEY, CDR2 SMNVEV (reference sequence). The CDR3 loop reads CASSPRWGSTYEQYF. As DNA, the CDR3 is TGTGCCAGCAGTCCAAGGTGGGGGTCTACCTACGAGCAGTACTTC.

This clonotype was seen more than once but under ten times. The chain employs TRBV3-1 and TRBJ2-7; D is possibly TRBD2 (6 bases). The CDR3 has 15 residues. V lost 0 bases and J 0 bases, leaving 9 bases between the germline ends. CDR1 and CDR2 (germline): LGHDT, YNNKEL (reference sequence). This CDR3 reads CASSQELASSYEQYF. In DNA form, the CDR3 reads TGTGCCAGCAGCCAAGAACTAGCAAGCTCCTACGAGCAGTACTTC.

The chain joins TRBV12-3 or TRBV12-4 to TRBJ2-6, with unresolved D. With 5 bases removed from V and 4 bases from J, the gap between germline ends came to 15 bases. CDR3 size: 16 residues. CDR3 nucleotide sequence: TGTGCCAGCAGTCCCACAATGTCTGGGGGGGCCAACGTCCTGACTTTC. It translates to CASSPTMSGGANVLTF.

The CDR3 DNA sequence: TGTGCCAGCAGCCAAACTCAGACAGATACGCAGTATTTT. This encodes CASSQTQTDTQYF. This chain uses TRBV3-1 with TRBJ2-3; D ambiguous. Trimming cost V 2 bases and J 3 bases, with 6 bases left between them. The CDR3 extends over 13 amino acids. CDR1 and CDR2 (germline): LGHDT, YNNKEL (reference sequence).

This rearrangement joins TRBV7-8 to TRBJ2-4; 10 bases map to TRBD1. V lost 0 bases to trimming and J lost 4 bases; unmatched junction nucleotides: 3. The CDR3 consists of 16 residues. Germline loops: CDR1 SGHVS, CDR2 FQNEAQ. CDR3: CASSLAEGQGKNIQYF. DNA of the CDR3: TGTGCCAGCAGCTTAGCGGAGGGACAGGGGAAAAACATTCAGTACTTC.

This clonotype turned up a few times. The genes are TRBV7-9 and TRBJ2-1; 13 nucleotides agree with TRBD2. This CDR3 contains 17 residues. Germline-derived CDR1 and CDR2 are SEHNR and FQNEAQ (reference sequence). The V gene end was trimmed by 0 bases and the J gene end by 7 bases; junction bases not matched to a gene: 6. CDR3 loop: CASSLARGLAGDNEQFF. Here the CDR3 DNA reads TGTGCCAGCAGCTTAGCAAGAGGACTAGCGGGAGATAATGAGCAGTTCTTC.

This chain joins TRBV14 and TRBJ1-2; D is unresolved. The CDR3 is 14 amino acids. Germline values: CDR1 SGHDN, CDR2 FVKESK. Trimming removed 0 bases from V and 8 bases from J, with 13 bases in between. The CDR3 region is CASSQDVRASGYTF. The CDR3 DNA reads TGTGCCAGCAGCCAAGACGTGAGGGCTTCGGGCTACACCTTC.

The chain is built from TRBV11-2 and TRBJ2-4; the match to TRBD2 covers 10 bases. The CDR3 spans 16 residues. CDR1 is SGHAT, CDR2 FQNNGV, per germline. Trimming removed 5 bases from V and 13 bases from J; junction bases left unmatched: 17. CDR3 region: CASSTITSGVKLIQYF. The CDR3 DNA sequence: TGTGCCAGCAGCACTATCACTAGCGGGGTCAAACTGATCCAGTACTTC.

The chain is built from TRBV20-1 and TRBJ1-2; a weak D match, TRBD1 (6 bases). This CDR3 is 13 amino acids long. Per the germline V gene, CDR1 is DFQATT and CDR2 is SNEGSKA (reference sequence). Trimming shortened V by 6 bases and J by 7 bases, and 18 bases separated the two germline ends. Here the CDR3 reads CSASLGGRPGYTF. CDR3 DNA sequence: TGCAGTGCCTCCTTGGGGGGCAGACCTGGCTACACCTTC.

The V call is TRBV7-2, the J call TRBJ1-1; D perhaps matches TRBD1 (6 bases). V was pared by 3 bases and J by 8 bases, with 10 bases between. This CDR3 region has 12 residues. The germline V gene encodes CDR1 SGHTA and CDR2 FQGNSA. The CDR3 reads CASSFTQGEAFF. Written as DNA, the CDR3 is TGTGCCAGCAGCTTCACGCAGGGGGAAGCTTTCTTT.

The chain joins TRBV6-1 to TRBJ1-2; TRBD1 matches at 9 bases. The V segment lost 0 bases and the J segment 3 bases; nucleotides outside the gene matches: 2. The CDR3 loop spans 15 amino acids. Germline V gene lookup returns CDR1 MNHNS and CDR2 SASEGT. CDR3 protein: CASSEAGQGYYGYTF. CDR3 nucleotide sequence: TGTGCCAGCAGTGAAGCCGGACAGGGGTACTATGGCTACACCTTC.

The rearrangement links TRBV7-2 to TRBJ2-3; 8 nucleotides agree with TRBD1. Per germline, CDR1 SGHTA and CDR2 FQGNSA. The CDR3 consists of 15 residues. V dropped 5 bases and J dropped 6; count of bases not matched to a gene: 10. The CDR3 sequence: CASSPGQANWDTQYF. As DNA, the CDR3 is TGTGCCAGCAGCCCGGGACAGGCGAACTGGGATACGCAGTATTTT.

The gene calls are TRBV4-2 and TRBJ2-7; 10 positions match TRBD2. CDR1 and CDR2 from the germline V gene are LGHNA and YNFKEQ. Trimming took 3 bases from V and 2 from J; bases not matched to a gene: 13. This CDR3 has 18 residues. CDR3 in DNA: TGTGCCAGCAGCCAGGATTACACCGGGACTAGCGCAACCTACGAGCAGTACTTC. Amino acid sequence: CASSQDYTGTSATYEQYF.

This clonotype was seen only a few times. The chain links TRBV7-2 to TRBJ2-1; D perhaps matches TRBD2 (5 bases). The germline V and J ends were trimmed by 6 bases and 4 bases, with 13 bases remaining between them. The germline V gene has CDR1 SGHTA and CDR2 FQGNSA. This CDR3 has 14 amino acids. CDR3 coding DNA: TGTGCCAGCAGGAATCCCGGGGTGTACAATGAGCAGTTCTTC. Protein: CASRNPGVYNEQFF. Full variable domain (outside the CDR3, taken from reference TRBV7-2 and TRBJ2-1): GAGVSQSPSNKVTEKGKDVELRCDPISGHTALYWYRQSLGQGLEFLIYFQGNSAPDKSGLPSDRFSAERTGGSVSTLTIQRTQQEDSAVYLCASRNPGVYNEQFFGPGTRLTVL.

This rearrangement joins TRBV11-2 to TRBJ2-5; 7 bases align to TRBD1. Germline V gives CDR1 SGHAT, CDR2 FQNNGV. The CDR3 has 16 residues. V shed 1 base and J 5 bases; nucleotides not matched to a gene: 10. The CDR3 DNA is TGTGCCAGCAGCTTAGCCAGACAGGGCGGATTTGAGACCCAGTACTTC. Encoded protein: CASSLARQGGFETQYF.